The 14 T cell receptor beta chains in this list originate from one sample, sequenced in a study of human T cells and chemical hapten exposure. TCRdb itself ran the RACE reads through MiXCR, one entry per CDR3 protein. The sample holds 150,000 to 200,000 distinct CDR3 sequences, approximately 14% seen once. Time point given: patch test 1, 2 weeks after DPC sensitization. The treatment was: therapeutic diphenylcyclopropenone sensitization with weekly scalp DPC. The specimen comprised whole blood, sampled in connection with sensitization to the hapten diphenylcyclopropenone (DPC). Receptors originate from a woman younger than 45 with alopecia areata. Some clones in this sample may be carry-over from other donors' samples.

The J gene is TRBJ2-5, the V gene TRBV7-2; D perhaps matches TRBD2 (5 bases). Trimming stripped 2 bases from V and 4 bases from J, with 14 bases between. This CDR3 contains 15 residues. Germline V gives CDR1 SGHTA, CDR2 FQGNSA. The CDR3 DNA follows: TGTGCCAGCAGCTTACACACGGGGAGCGGAGAGACCCAGTACTTC. This translates into CASSLHTGSGETQYF.

The chain has TRBV4-2 and TRBJ2-3; D uncertain. Germline values: CDR1 LGHNA, CDR2 YNFKEQ. Trimming removed 1 base from V and 2 bases from J, with 10 bases in between. CDR3 length: 15 amino acids. CDR3 in DNA: TGTGCCAGCAGCCAAGCTGATAAAATCACAGATACGCAGTATTTT. This gives the protein CASSQADKITDTQYF.

The chain carries TRBV9 and TRBJ2-2; TRBD1 matches at 9 bases. The V gene end was trimmed by 4 bases and the J gene end by 7 bases; junction bases not matched to a gene: 8. The CDR3 sequence is 15 residues long. The V gene's germline CDR1 is SGDLS and CDR2 YYNGEE. Here the CDR3 DNA reads TGTGCCAGCAGCAAGGACAGGGGCCTGGGCGGGGAGCTGTTTTTT. This codes for CASSKDRGLGGELFF.

This clonotype was observed a few times. This chain connects TRBV5-4 to TRBJ2-7, with TRBD2 matching over 8 bases. V trimming: 4 bases; J trimming: 0 bases; junction bases outside the gene matches: 6. Germline V gene sequence: CDR1 SGHNT, CDR2 YYREEE (reference sequence). The CDR3 length is 15 residues. CDR3 DNA sequence: TGTGCCAGCAGCCTTACGGGGGGGCCCTCCTACGAGCAGTACTTC. This encodes CASSLTGGPSYEQYF.

As concerns this clonotype: A read error may produce the germline difference seen at one junction end. This sequence joins TRBV29-1 and TRBJ1-1; no definite D call. This CDR3 has 10 residues. Germline CDR1 SQVTM, CDR2 ANQGSEA. CDR3 sequence: CSVEVVTAFF. CDR3 DNA: TGCAGCGTCGAAGTAGTTACCGCTTTCTTT.

There are a few counts of this clonotype. The chain employs TRBV7-6 and TRBJ2-6; D is uncertain. This CDR3 contains 16 residues. The germline V gene has CDR1 SGHVS and CDR2 FNYEAQ. The V end was cut by 1 base, the J end by 2 bases, with 9 bases between. CDR3 residues: CASSLGAGAGANVLTF. CDR3 DNA: TGTGCCAGCAGCTTAGGGGCCGGCGCTGGGGCCAACGTCCTGACTTTC.

The CDR3 spells CASSFGVRTDTQYF. Here the CDR3 DNA reads TGTGCCAGCAGCTTCGGCGTGCGCACAGATACGCAGTATTTT. The chain recombines TRBV11-2 with TRBJ2-3; D remains unclear. Trimming cost V 3 bases and J 1 base, with 8 bases left between them. Germline V lookup: CDR1 SGHAT, CDR2 FQNNGV. The CDR3 length is 14 residues.

This clonotype was seen more than once but under ten times. The V call is TRBV5-4, the J call TRBJ2-7, with TRBD2 matching 8 bases. The V and J ends lost 1 base and 6 bases, in that order; junction bases with no gene match: 9. Germline assignment: CDR1 SGHNT and CDR2 YYREEE (reference sequence). This CDR3 is built from 15 residues. The CDR3 region is CASSLRTSGTSEQYF. In nucleotides, the CDR3 is TGTGCCAGCAGCTTGAGAACTAGCGGTACTTCCGAGCAGTACTTC. The variable domain in full, completed from reference TRBV5-4 and TRBJ2-7, reads ETGVTQSPTHLIKTRGQQVTLRCSSQSGHNTVSWYQQALGQGPQFIFQYYREEENGRGNFPPRFSGLQFPNYSSELNVNALELDDSALYLCASSLRTSGTSEQYFGPGTRLTVT.

This chain connects TRBV9 to TRBJ2-3; 11 bases map to TRBD2. The length of the CDR3 is 17 residues. In germline, CDR1 is SGDLS, CDR2 YYNGEE. With 0 bases clipped from V and 4 bases from J, the junction kept 7 bases outside the gene matches. The CDR3 DNA reads as TGTGCCAGCAGCGTAGGGGCTAGCGGGGGGTTCCCAGATACGCAGTATTTT. It encodes CASSVGASGGFPDTQYF.

The chain recombines TRBV6-2 or TRBV6-3 with TRBJ2-2, with D possibly matching TRBD1 (6 bases). Trimming took 6 bases from V and 5 from J, leaving 19 bases between them. Germline V gene sequence: CDR1 MNHEY, CDR2 SVGEGT. CDR3 length: 16 amino acids. The DNA for the CDR3 is TGTGCCAGCAGCCCGTGGACAGCATTCTTTACCGGGGAGCTGTTTTTT. This translates into CASSPWTAFFTGELFF.

This clonotype was seen more than once but under ten times. This sequence joins TRBV30 and TRBJ2-2, with D maybe TRBD2 (5 bases). The CDR3 has 15 residues. Germline V gene sequence: CDR1 GTSNPN, CDR2 SVGIG (reference sequence). Trimming removed 0 bases at V and 1 base at J, with 9 bases between. The CDR3 sequence is CAWSVSGRNTGELFF. In DNA, the CDR3 is TGTGCCTGGAGTGTCAGTGGGAGGAACACCGGGGAGCTGTTTTTT.

The rearrangement links TRBV9 to TRBJ1-1, with 7 nucleotides matching TRBD1. The CDR3 loop spans 14 amino acids. Germline CDR1 is SGDLS and CDR2 is YYNGEE. The V gene end was trimmed by 0 bases and the J gene end by 3 bases; junction bases not matched to a gene: 2. The CDR3 loop reads CASSVGTGHTEAFF. In nucleotides, the CDR3 is TGTGCCAGCAGCGTAGGGACAGGTCACACTGAAGCTTTCTTT. Variable domain in full (rest from reference TRBV9 and TRBJ1-1): DSGVTQTPKHLITATGQRVTLRCSPRSGDLSVYWYQQSLDQGLQFLIQYYNGEERAKGNILERFSAQQFPDLHSELNLSSLELGDSALYFCASSVGTGHTEAFFGQGTRLTVV.

This clonotype has a handful of counts. V is TRBV12-3 or TRBV12-4 and J is TRBJ2-7; either TRBD1 or TRBD2 may supply D (5 bases each). The CDR3 extends over 12 amino acids. Deletions cut 7 bases from V and 2 bases from J, with 9 bases between. CDR3 bases: TGTGCCAGCAAGGGGACCACCTACGAGCAGTACTTC. Residues: CASKGTTYEQYF.

The rearrangement joins TRBV28 to TRBJ2-7, with a weak D call TRBD1 (5 bases). Trimming took off 6 bases at V and 6 bases at J, with 9 bases between the two ends. CDR3 size: 11 residues. The germline gives CDR1 MDHEN, CDR2 SYDVKM. The CDR3 nucleotides read TGTGCCAGCAGCCGCAGGGCCGAGCAGTACTTC. Translation: CASSRRAEQYF.